These T cell receptor beta chains were read from a single sample in a study of beta chain features in type 1 diabetes. The repertoire was sequenced with immunoSEQ multiplex PCR; TCRdb's copy has only in-frame clones and lacks some. The table shows 250,000 to 350,000 clones, with roughly 9.6% occurring only once. The sequenced material came from naive CD4+ T cells from blood. The receptors stem from a woman aged 25 to 39 in good health. Each CDR3 is given with its conserved first and last residue. The order of the fields is D gene, V gene, clone size, J gene, CDR3 DNA, CDR3 protein. D genes are given only for firm matches. For some rows the clone size is stated as once, few or many, or as a class when expanded; others skip it.

.	TRBV7-6	few	TRBJ1-2	TGTGCCAGCAGCAACAGGGCCTCTAACTATGGCTACACCTTC	CASSNRASNYGYTF
TRBD1	TRBV7-9	few	TRBJ1-5	TGTGCCAGCAGCTTTTCAGGGGGCGGTCAGCCCCAGCATTTT	CASSFSGGGQPQHF
.	TRBV23-1	few	TRBJ1-5	TGCGCCAGCAGTCAATTATTGGGCAGGGCGCGTTATAGCAATCAGCCCCAGCATTTT	CASSQLLGRARYSNQPQHF
TRBD2	TRBV7-9	.	TRBJ2-5	TGTGCCAGCAGCTTAGTCCCAGCGGGAGGGCAGGAGACCCAGTACTTC	CASSLVPAGGQETQYF
TRBD2	TRBV7-2	once	TRBJ2-1	TGTGCCAGCAGCGGCCAGGCGGGAGGACCTAATGAGCAGTTCTTC	CASSGQAGGPNEQFF
.	TRBV5-1	once	TRBJ2-7	TGCGCCAGCAGCTTGGTAGACAAGTCAAACGAGCAGTACTTC	CASSLVDKSNEQYF
TRBD2	TRBV7-7	few	TRBJ2-5	TGTGCTAGCAGCCCCGGGACTAGCGTGGAGACCCAGTACTTC	CASSPGTSVETQYF
TRBD2	TRBV27	few	TRBJ2-7	TGTGCCAGCAGTCCCATAGCTGGGGCTAGCGGGACGAGCTCCTACGAGCAGTACTTC	CASSPIAGASGTSSYEQYF
.	TRBV18	few	TRBJ2-3	TGTGCCAGCTCACCGGGAGGACAGGGCACAGATACGCAGTATTTT	CASSPGGQGTDTQYF
.	TRBV7-9	.	TRBJ2-7	TGTGCCAGCAGCTTAGCCGGGGGGCGAGTCTACGAGCAGTACTTC	CASSLAGGRVYEQYF
.	TRBV4-3	few	TRBJ1-2	TGCGCCAGCAGCCAAGATCGGGGGGCCTACTATGGCTACACCTTC	CASSQDRGAYYGYTF
.	TRBV7-9	.	TRBJ1-2	TGTGCCAGCAGCTTAGAAGAGCCAGGGCCTGGCTACACCTTC	CASSLEEPGPGYTF
TRBD1	TRBV28	.	TRBJ1-5	TGTGCCAGCGACCTCGACAGGGTGAAGGAGCCCCAGCATTTT	CASDLDRVKEPQHF
.	TRBV4-2	.	TRBJ1-5	TGTGCCAGCAGCCAAGAGGTTCCGGGATGGCAGCCCCAGCATTTT	CASSQEVPGWQPQHF
.	TRBV9	few	TRBJ2-1	TGTGCCAGCAGCGAGACTAGTCGGCTTTCCTACAATGAGCAGTTCTTC	CASSETSRLSYNEQFF
TRBD1	TRBV7-6	few	TRBJ2-3	TGTGCCAGCAGCTTTGAGGGGGCGATAGCAGATACGCAGTATTTT	CASSFEGAIADTQYF
TRBD1	TRBV30	.	TRBJ2-5	TGTGCCTGGAGTGTTTGGGACAGGGGGCAGGCCCAGTACTTC	CAWSVWDRGQAQYF
TRBD1	TRBV5-4	few	TRBJ1-1	TGTGCCAGCAGCTTCGGACAGGGGATAGTGCGGGGTGAAGCTTTCTTT	CASSFGQGIVRGEAFF
.	TRBV9	few	TRBJ2-1	TGTGCCAGCAGCAACAGGGTCGATTACTACAATGAGCAGTTCTTC	CASSNRVDYYNEQFF
.	TRBV7-2	.	TRBJ1-2	TGTGCCAGCAGCTTAGAATGGGCCGCGGAGGTCGGCTACACCTTC	CASSLEWAAEVGYTF
TRBD1	TRBV4-1	.	TRBJ1-4	TGCGCCAGCAGCCACCCGGACAGGGTCAATGAAAAACTGTTTTTT	CASSHPDRVNEKLFF
TRBD2	TRBV18	once	TRBJ2-7	TGTGCCAGCTCCCCCCCGGGACTAGCGGGAGGGCTCTCCTACGAGCAGTACTTC	CASSPPGLAGGLSYEQYF
.	TRBV29-1	.	TRBJ2-7	TGCAGCGTTGAGTCGGACAGTTACGAGCAGTACTTC	CSVESDSYEQYF
.	TRBV28	.	TRBJ1-5	TGTGCCAGCAGTTTACAGCCAGCGTATAGCAATCAGCCCCAGCATTTT	CASSLQPAYSNQPQHF
TRBD2	TRBV29-1	few	TRBJ2-3	TGCAGCGTTGGTAGCGGGAGGACTAGCACAGATACGCAGTATTTT	CSVGSGRTSTDTQYF
.	TRBV11-3	few	TRBJ2-1	TGTGCCAGCAGCGCATCCCCGACTAGCAATGAGCAGTTCTTC	CASSASPTSNEQFF
TRBD2	TRBV5-4	.	TRBJ2-3	TGTGCCAGCAGCAAAGGGACTAGCAGCAGCACAGATACGCAGTATTTT	CASSKGTSSSTDTQYF
TRBD2	TRBV30	few	TRBJ2-7	TGTGCCTGGACTCTAGCGGGAGTCCACGAGCAGTACTTC	CAWTLAGVHEQYF
TRBD1	TRBV7-2	.	TRBJ2-5	TGTGCCAGCAGCTTAGCCGGGACAGGGTACGGGCGAGAGACCCAGTACTTC	CASSLAGTGYGRETQYF
TRBD2	TRBV15	few	TRBJ2-1	TGTGCCACCAGCAGAAGGGGACTAGCGGGATCTGCCTACAATGAGCAGTTCTTC	CATSRRGLAGSAYNEQFF
TRBD2	TRBV4-3	.	TRBJ2-5	TGCGCCAGCAGCCAAGATCTTAGCGGGAGTGGGACCCAGTACTTC	CASSQDLSGSGTQYF
TRBD2	TRBV5-4	few	TRBJ2-5	TGTGCCAGCAGCTTCAACCCTACTAGCGGGAGGGAGCCCCAGTACTTC	CASSFNPTSGREPQYF
.	TRBV28	.	TRBJ1-3	TGTGCCAGCAGTCCCGCGGGCACCATATATTTT	CASSPAGTIYF
.	TRBV4-1	few	TRBJ2-7	TGCGCCAGCAGCCGAGGAGCATTAAACTCCTACGAGCAGTACTTC	CASSRGALNSYEQYF
TRBD1	TRBV15	.	TRBJ2-3	TGTGCCACCAGCAGAGCGGCAGGGGGACCCACAGATACGCAGTATTTT	CATSRAAGGPTDTQYF
.	TRBV6-5	.	TRBJ2-7	TGTGCCAGCAGTCGTGGAGATTTCTCCTACGAGCAGTACTTC	CASSRGDFSYEQYF
.	TRBV7-2	few	TRBJ2-7	TGTGCCAGCAGCTTAGACACGCCCCGATACGAGCAGTACTTC	CASSLDTPRYEQYF
.	TRBV4-3	few	TRBJ2-2	TGCGCCAGCAGCCAAGATCGACAGACCGGGGAGCTGTTTTTT	CASSQDRQTGELFF
.	TRBV4-2	.	TRBJ2-5	TGTGCCAGCAGCCGCGAGCGCGAAGAGACCCAGTACTTC	CASSREREETQYF
.	TRBV10-3	few	TRBJ2-5	TGTGCCATCACTCGGGGGGCGGGAGAGACCCAGTACTTC	CAITRGAGETQYF
.	TRBV7-3	.	TRBJ1-1	TGTGCCAGCAGCTTAAACGAGGGAAACACTGAAGCTTTCTTT	CASSLNEGNTEAFF
.	TRBV19	few	TRBJ2-4	TGTGCCAGTATCGAGAGTATCGCCAAAAACATTCAGTACTTC	CASIESIAKNIQYF